One and the same sample provided the 8 T cell receptor beta chains below, sequenced in a study of shared clonotypes between healthy human individuals. Some clones are missing from TCRdb's copy, which holds only in-frame ones; the method was immunoSEQ multiplex PCR. The sample has some 1,400,000 clones; 95% to 97% are singletons. The sequenced sample consisted of naive CD4+ T cells sorted from blood. The sample's subset: CD45RA+ positively selected. These receptors all stem from a man in his thirties or forties in good health.

The chain recombines TRBV13 with TRBJ2-7, with 13 bases lining up with TRBD2. This CDR3 is built from 18 residues. Trimming at V came to 6 bases and at J to 4 bases, leaving 15 bases not matched to a gene. Germline V gene sequence: CDR1 PRHDT, CDR2 FYEKMQ (reference sequence). This CDR3 reads CASRLTSGRASEYYEQYF. CDR3 nucleotides: TGTGCCAGCAGATTAACTAGCGGGAGGGCCTCTGAATATTACGAGCAGTACTTC. The full variable domain, in which reference TRBV13 and TRBJ2-7 provide the parts outside the CDR3, is AAGVIQSPRHLIKEKRETATLKCYPIPRHDTVYWYQQGPGQDPQFLISFYEKMQSDKGSIPDRFSAQQFSDYHSELNMSSLELGDSALYFCASRLTSGRASEYYEQYFGPGTRLTVT.

The rearrangement uses TRBV6-7 and TRBJ1-4; 7 bases align to TRBD1. TRBV6-7 is identified as an open reading frame with a role that is uncertain. The V segment lost 7 bases and the J segment 8 bases; nucleotides outside the gene matches: 4. The CDR3 extends over 12 amino acids. In DNA, the CDR3 is TGTGCCAGCATGGGACAGAAAGAAAAACTGTTTTTT. It yields the protein CASMGQKEKLFF.

The chain carries TRBV11-2 and TRBJ2-1, with 14 nucleotides matching TRBD2. Germline V gene sequence: CDR1 SGHAT, CDR2 FQNNGV. V shed 5 bases and J 5 bases; nucleotides not matched to a gene: 2. The CDR3 has 15 amino acids. This chain's CDR3 is CASSGLAGGHNEQFF. The DNA for the CDR3 is TGTGCCAGCAGCGGACTAGCGGGAGGCCACAATGAGCAGTTCTTC.

The CDR3 sequence is CASSLERGAFGSGANVLTF. CDR3 bases: TGTGCCAGCAGCTTGGAGCGGGGGGCCTTTGGTTCCGGGGCCAACGTCCTGACTTTC. The chain couples TRBV5-6 to TRBJ2-6; 9 bases match TRBD2. Germline values: CDR1 SGHDT, CDR2 YYEEEE. The CDR3 is 19 amino acids. V lost 0 bases and J lost 4; bases outside the gene matches: 11. The full variable domain, completed using reference TRBV5-6 and TRBJ2-6, is DAGVTQSPTHLIKTRGQQVTLRCSPKSGHDTVSWYQQALGQGPQFIFQYYEEEERQRGNFPDRFSGHQFPNYSSELNVNALLLGDSALYLCASSLERGAFGSGANVLTFGAGSRLTVL.

The V gene is TRBV7-3, the J gene TRBJ2-5, with D perhaps matching TRBD1 or TRBD2 (5 bases each). The V end was cut by 2 bases, the J end by 5 bases, with 24 bases between. The CDR3 totals 18 residues. Germline CDR1 reads SGHTA; CDR2 reads FQGTGA. CDR3 sequence reads: CASSLSSWGNLGLETQYF. The CDR3 region has the DNA TGTGCCAGCAGCTTATCGTCGTGGGGGAATTTGGGTTTGGAGACCCAGTACTTC.

Concerning this clone: This CDR3 is also generated by other DNA sequences in the sample. The V gene is TRBV27, the J gene TRBJ1-2; D unclear. With 5 bases removed from V and 4 bases from J, the gap between germline ends came to 11 bases. CDR1 and CDR2 (germline): MNHEY, SMNVEV (reference sequence). CDR3 length: 13 residues. For the CDR3, the DNA is TGTGCCAGCAGTCCGCGGACGGGCTATGGCTACACCTTC. Translating gives CASSPRTGYGYTF.

The CDR3: CASSGNQETQYF. Here the CDR3 DNA reads TGTGCCAGCAGCGGGAACCAAGAGACCCAGTACTTC. The chain employs TRBV5-4 and TRBJ2-5; D ambiguous. The V end was cut by 4 bases, the J end by 0 bases, with 4 bases between. The CDR3 has 12 amino acids. Germline V CDR1 and CDR2: SGHNT, YYREEE (reference sequence).

The chain combines TRBV30 with TRBJ1-2, with unresolved D. The CDR3 is 12 residues long. Trimming shortened V by 2 bases and J by 0 bases, and 4 bases separated the two germline ends. Looked up from germline, CDR1 is GTSNPN and CDR2 is SVGIG (reference sequence). CDR3 loop: CAWSKANYGYTF. The DNA for the CDR3 is TGTGCCTGGAGTAAAGCTAACTATGGCTACACCTTC.